Listed below are T cell receptor beta chains from one sample, sequenced in a study of cytomegalovirus exposure and HLA in healthy donors. Some clones are missing from TCRdb's copy, which holds only in-frame ones; the method was immunoSEQ multiplex PCR. The sample yields some 150,000 clones, about 88% seen once. The sequencing sample was made of PBMCs. The receptors derive from a man aged 18 to 35 in good health and CMV-seronegative. The CDR3 runs from the conserved cysteine through the conserved F or W. D genes are given only for firm matches. Some rows have no size entry. The others give once, few or many, or a class for an expanded clone.

>once|TRBV7-2|TRBD2|17|TRBJ2-7
CASSQGTSGTYPYEQYF
TGTGCCAGCAGCCAAGGGACTAGCGGGACGTACCCCTACGAGCAGTACTTC
>NA|TRBV18|NA|15|TRBJ2-1
CASSPQDSGIDEQFF
TGTGCCAGCTCACCTCAGGACAGCGGGATCGATGAGCAGTTCTTC
>NA|TRBV7-9|NA|17|TRBJ2-1
CASSLPLAGAFLNEQFF
TGTGCCAGCAGCCTCCCCCTCGCAGGGGCCTTCCTTAATGAGCAGTTCTTC
>once|TRBV28|TRBD1|15|TRBJ2-7
CASSSDRGGTYEQYF
TGTGCCAGCAGCTCGGACAGGGGTGGCACCTACGAGCAGTACTTC
>NA|TRBV7-2|TRBD1|13|TRBJ1-2
CASSPGQNYGYTF
TGTGCCAGCAGCCCGGGACAGAACTATGGCTACACCTTC
>NA|TRBV1|NA|14|TRBJ1-5
CTSSQDRGKLPQHF
TGCACCAGCAGCCAAGACAGGGGTAAATTGCCCCAGCATTTT
>NA|TRBV19|NA|15|TRBJ1-6
CASSLLDNYNSPLHF
TGTGCCAGTAGTCTGCTGGACAATTATAATTCACCCCTCCACTTT
>NA|TRBV27|TRBD1|16|TRBJ1-5
CASSLRQGVSNQPQHF
TGTGCCAGCAGTTTACGTCAGGGGGTTAGCAATCAGCCCCAGCATTTT
>few|TRBV11-2|NA|12|TRBJ1-2
CASSLESSGYTF
TGTGCCAGCAGCTTAGAATCTAGCGGCTACACCTTC
>NA|TRBV6-5|TRBD2|14|TRBJ2-5
CASSYSGGGETQYF
TGTGCCAGCAGTTACTCGGGGGGGGGAGAGACCCAGTACTTC
>few|TRBV5-1|TRBD1|15|TRBJ1-6
CASSLGQGGNSPLHF
TGCGCCAGCAGCTTGGGACAGGGGGGCAATTCACCCCTCCACTTT
>few|TRBV7-7|NA|13|TRBJ2-1
CASSSDSHNEQFF
TGTGCTAGCAGCTCGGACAGCCACAATGAGCAGTTCTTC
>NA|TRBV2|TRBD2|16|TRBJ2-3
CASSTEGSGRTDTQYF
TGTGCCAGCAGTACGGAGGGTAGCGGGCGCACAGATACGCAGTATTTT
>NA|TRBV6-6|TRBD1|14|TRBJ1-1
CASSLNQQGAEAFF
TGTGCCAGCAGTTTGAATCAACAGGGGGCTGAAGCTTTCTTT
>NA|TRBV6-5|NA|15|TRBJ1-2
CASSYSDSTNYGYTF
TGTGCCAGCAGTTACTCCGACAGTACTAACTATGGCTACACCTTC
>NA|TRBV5-4|TRBD1|16|TRBJ2-2
CASSDPTGANTGELFF
TGTGCCAGCAGCGACCCGACAGGGGCGAACACCGGGGAGCTGTTTTTT
>NA|TRBV19|TRBD2|16|TRBJ2-1
CASSIGRLAGVNEQFF
TGTGCCAGTAGTATAGGACGGCTAGCGGGAGTCAATGAGCAGTTCTTC
>once|TRBV7-9|TRBD1|15|TRBJ2-5
CASSSGTVPEETQYF
TGTGCCAGCAGCTCGGGGACAGTCCCAGAGGAGACCCAGTACTTC
>NA|TRBV6-1|NA|13|TRBJ2-7
CASSYAGIYEQYF
TGTGCCAGCAGTTATGCGGGAATCTACGAGCAGTACTTC